This T cell receptor beta chain was documented in a study of CD8 T cells in ankylosing spondylitis. A single record per CDR3 protein comes from TCRdb applying MiXCR to the 5' RACE reads. The sample carries approximately 340,000 distinct CDR3 sequences, roughly 14% recorded once. The CDR3 has 13 amino acids. From germline, CDR1 is SNHLY and CDR2 FYNNEI. Trimming at V came to 9 bases and at J to 1 base, leaving 2 bases not matched to a gene. The source of this sequence is a male donor with ankylosing spondylitis or in good health (not recorded which). The V and J genes are TRBV2 and TRBJ2-5; 10 nucleotides match TRBD2. The sequenced material came from blood, either unsorted or a sorted T cell fraction (not recorded which). The CDR3 here is CARRTSGQETQYF. In DNA form, the CDR3 reads TGTGCCAGGAGGACTAGCGGCCAAGAGACCCAGTACTTC.